This passage covers 4 T cell receptor beta chains from one sample sequenced in a study of T cell responses to AZD1222 COVID-19 vaccine (dated by TCRdb to the early 2020s). Reading the label with the study, this specimen's time point is: baseline before first vaccination. The library was prepared using the immunoSEQ multiplex PCR assay. TCRdb limited this immuneACCESS table to in-frame rearrangements with V and J called. A share of clones is missing; checked studies link under half to unresolved V genes, and the rest is unexplained. For this sample there are approximately 120,000 clones; around 90% appear just once. The ten biggest clones cover 4.5% to 5.5% of the sample. The source was peripheral blood, collected on day 0 of AZD1222 vaccination. The receptors come from an adult in good health.

The V call is TRBV7-9, the J call TRBJ1-6; D is undetermined. The V gene's germline CDR1 is SEHNR and CDR2 FQNEAQ (reference sequence). This CDR3 is 15 amino acids long. With 1 base removed from V and 6 bases from J, the gap between germline ends came to 10 bases. CDR3 sequence (DNA): TGTGCCAGCAGCTTAGTTGGAGACCCTAATTCACCCCTCCACTTT. Translated, it gives CASSLVGDPNSPLHF.

This chain uses TRBV7-2 with TRBJ2-3; D possibly corresponds to TRBD2 (6 bases). In germline, CDR1 is SGHTA, CDR2 FQGNSA. V was cut by 5 bases and J by 2 bases, with 11 bases left in between. The CDR3 totals 14 residues. The CDR3 nucleotides are TGTGCCAGCAGCCCGGGAGCGATCACAGATACGCAGTATTTT. It translates to CASSPGAITDTQYF.

This chain uses TRBV7-9 with TRBJ1-4, with TRBD1 matching over 7 bases. The CDR3 is 15 amino acids. V was clipped by 3 bases and J by 3 bases; unmatched bases: 4. Germline V gene sequence: CDR1 SEHNR, CDR2 FQNEAQ (reference sequence). CDR3 loop: CASSFRGQSNEKLFF. In DNA, the CDR3 is TGTGCCAGCAGCTTCCGGGGACAGTCTAATGAAAAACTGTTTTTT. Filled out from reference TRBV7-9 and TRBJ1-4, the complete variable domain reads DTGVSQNPRHKITKRGQNVTFRCDPISEHNRLYWYRQTLGQGPEFLTYFQNEAQLEKSRLLSDRFSAERPKGSFSTLEIQRTEQGDSAMYLCASSFRGQSNEKLFFGSGTQLSVL.

This chain uses TRBV5-1 with TRBJ1-2; 9 bases agree with TRBD1. This CDR3 is built from 15 residues. CDR1 SGHRS and CDR2 YFSETQ come from the germline V gene. Trimming at V came to 4 bases and at J to 0 bases, leaving 4 bases not matched to a gene. CDR3 in amino acids: CASSPGTGTNYGYTF. The DNA of the CDR3 is TGCGCCAGCAGCCCGGGGACAGGGACTAACTATGGCTACACCTTC.